One and the same sample provided the 18 T cell receptor beta chains below, sequenced in a study of blood T cell repertoires in COVID-19. The assay was immunoSEQ multiplex PCR, and TCRdb's table has in-frame clones only and misses some. The table lists approximately 68,000 clones, over 75% of them singletons, with roughly a tenth in the top ten. The source material was peripheral blood. These receptors were obtained from a man between 65 and 80 years old with active or convalescent COVID-19.

This chain links TRBV27 with TRBJ1-2; D might be TRBD1 (6 bases). There are 15 residues in the CDR3. Germline CDR1 reads MNHEY; CDR2 reads SMNVEV (reference sequence). V lost 0 bases to trimming and J lost 4 bases, with 12 bases between them. Here the CDR3 reads CASSLSSSDSYGYTF. The CDR3 DNA reads TGTGCCAGCAGTTTATCATCCTCGGACAGCTATGGCTACACCTTC.

The rearrangement uses TRBV29-1 and TRBJ1-1; D gene uncertain. CDR3 size: 14 residues. Deletions cut 5 bases from V and 0 bases from J, with 13 bases between. Germline-derived CDR1 and CDR2 are SQVTM and ANQGSEA. The CDR3 loop reads CSVPGLRLNTEAFF. The CDR3 DNA is TGCAGCGTTCCCGGACTTAGGCTGAACACTGAAGCTTTCTTT.

This chain connects TRBV27 to TRBJ1-1; TRBD1 aligns across 8 bases. Germline CDR1 MNHEY, CDR2 SMNVEV (reference sequence). The junction had 8 bases not matched to a gene; V was cut back by 4 bases and J by 1 base. This CDR3 spans 16 amino acids. The CDR3 nucleotides are TGTGCCAGCAGTTCGCGGACAGGGTGGAGGAACACTGAAGCTTTCTTT. It is translated as CASSSRTGWRNTEAFF.

Points on this clone: One junction end does not reproduce the germline sequence, and a read error may be involved. The chain combines TRBV7-7 with TRBJ2-1, with 9 bases that match TRBD1. The CDR3 has 18 amino acids. CDR1 is SSHAT and CDR2 is FNYEAQ in the germline V gene (reference sequence). CDR3 sequence (DNA): TGTGCTAGCAGCTTAGGGGGACCCGGGACAGGGAGACACAATGAGCAGTTCTTC. This translates into CASSLGGPGTGRHNEQFF.

This clone has just one count. This rearrangement joins TRBV4-1 to TRBJ2-1, with 10 bases that match TRBD2. The CDR3 contains 15 residues. The V and J ends lost 4 bases and 9 bases, in that order; junction bases with no gene match: 9. The germline CDR1 and CDR2 sequences are MGHRA and YSYEKL. CDR3 nucleotides: TGCGCCAGCAGCCGCGGGCTAGCGGGAGTCGTTGAGCAGTTCTTC. It specifies CASSRGLAGVVEQFF.

The genes are TRBV28 and TRBJ1-5; unclear D gene. Per germline, CDR1 MDHEN and CDR2 SYDVKM. The CDR3 runs to 15 residues. V lost 3 bases and J lost 0, with 9 bases in between. CDR3 sequence: CASSFRLLSNQPQHF. The CDR3 nucleotides are TGTGCCAGCAGTTTCCGTCTCCTTAGCAATCAGCCCCAGCATTTT. The variable domain in full, completed from reference TRBV28 and TRBJ1-5, reads DVKVTQSSRYLVKRTGEKVFLECVQDMDHENMFWYRQDPGLGLRLIYFSYDVKMKEKGDIPEGYSVSREKKERFSLILESASTNQTSMYLCASSFRLLSNQPQHFGDGTRLSIL.

V and J are TRBV19 and TRBJ1-1; D might be TRBD1 (6 bases). V dropped 8 bases and J dropped 2 bases, with 15 bases sitting between them. CDR1 is LNHDA, CDR2 SQIVND, per germline (reference sequence). The CDR3 is 14 residues long. This CDR3 reads CASRAQGINTEAFF. The CDR3 coding sequence is TGTGCCAGTCGCGCACAGGGCATAAACACTGAAGCTTTCTTT.

The gene calls are TRBV18 and TRBJ2-6; 11 nucleotides line up with TRBD1. The V gene end was trimmed by 4 bases and the J gene end by 2 bases; junction bases not matched to a gene: 4. CDR3 length: 17 residues. The V gene's germline CDR1 is KGHSH and CDR2 LQKENI. This CDR3 is CASSRDRGTAGANVLTF. CDR3 bases: TGTGCCAGCTCACGGGACAGGGGGACCGCTGGGGCCAACGTCCTGACTTTC.

This clone was seen a few times. The V and J genes are TRBV10-3 and TRBJ1-1; D unresolved. From germline, CDR1 is ENHRY and CDR2 SYGVKD. Trimming cost V 4 bases and J 3 bases, with 9 bases left between them. This CDR3 is 13 amino acids long. CDR3 bases: TGTGCCATCAGTGGGAGGAAGGACACTGAAGCTTTCTTT. Residues: CAISGRKDTEAFF.

The chain carries TRBV19 and TRBJ1-1, with TRBD1 identical over 7 bases. Losses at the gene ends were 6 bases for V and 0 bases for J; bases not matched to a gene: 7. The CDR3 has 15 amino acids. Germline CDR1 is LNHDA and CDR2 is SQIVND (reference sequence). Here the CDR3 reads CASSTPGTVNTEAFF. CDR3 coding DNA: TGTGCCAGTAGCACTCCCGGGACAGTGAACACTGAAGCTTTCTTT.

This chain joins TRBV19 and TRBJ2-1, with D possibly matching TRBD2 (5 bases). Germline CDR1 LNHDA, CDR2 SQIVND (reference sequence). The CDR3 totals 16 residues. The V end lost 5 bases, the J end lost 5 bases, and 19 bases lay between the germline ends. The CDR3, as DNA: TGTGCCAGTAGTCCTCTACGAAGCGGACGGCACAATGAGCAGTTCTTC. Its protein product is CASSPLRSGRHNEQFF.

V usage is TRBV10-3 and J usage is TRBJ2-4; 13 positions agree with TRBD2. This CDR3 is 18 amino acids long. CDR1 and CDR2 from the germline V gene are ENHRY and SYGVKD. V dropped 4 bases and J dropped 2; count of bases not matched to a gene: 8. CDR3 amino acids: CAISAGLAGVLPKNIQYF. For the CDR3, the DNA is TGTGCCATCAGTGCCGGACTAGCGGGAGTTCTTCCCAAAAACATTCAGTACTTC.

The CDR3 loop reads CASSFEGQPQHF. Written as DNA, the CDR3 is TGTGCCAGCAGTTTCGAGGGTCAGCCCCAGCATTTT. This chain uses TRBV28 with TRBJ1-5, with D unresolved. Germline loops: CDR1 MDHEN, CDR2 SYDVKM. This CDR3 has 12 residues. Trimming removed 3 bases from V and 6 bases from J, with 6 bases in between.

The chain links TRBV7-3 to TRBJ2-1, with 9 bases matching TRBD1. CDR3 length equals 17 residues. Trimming took 4 bases from V and 7 from J; bases not matched to a gene: 14. Germline CDR1 and CDR2: SGHTA and FQGTGA. CDR3 DNA sequence: TGTGCCAGCAGCTCCAGCATATCGACAGGGGGTGGGAATGAGCAGTTCTTC. Translating it yields CASSSSISTGGGNEQFF. The whole variable domain, filled in from reference TRBV7-3 and TRBJ2-1, reads GAGVSQTPSNKVTEKGKYVELRCDPISGHTALYWYRQSLGQGPEFLIYFQGTGAADDSGLPNDRFFAVRPEGSVSTLKIQRTERGDSAVYLCASSSSISTGGGNEQFFGPGTRLTVL.

This chain connects TRBV28 to TRBJ1-5; possibly TRBD1 for D (6 bases). Trimming took 4 bases from V and 6 from J, leaving 16 bases between them. The CDR3 contains 15 residues. Per the germline V gene, CDR1 is MDHEN and CDR2 is SYDVKM. The CDR3 loop is CASSSSQGVGQPQHF. The CDR3 nucleotides read TGTGCCAGCAGTTCCTCACAGGGAGTCGGTCAGCCCCAGCATTTT.

This chain uses TRBV5-1 with TRBJ1-5; D uncertain. Deletions cut 0 bases from V and 0 bases from J, with 10 bases between. The CDR3 spans 16 residues. CDR1 is SGHRS, CDR2 YFSETQ, per germline. CDR3 sequence (DNA): TGCGCCAGCAGCTTGGATCCGGTGAATAGCAATCAGCCCCAGCATTTT. This codes for CASSLDPVNSNQPQHF.

V usage is TRBV4-2 and J usage is TRBJ2-5; 8 positions match TRBD2. The CDR3 extends over 17 amino acids. V was clipped by 3 bases and J by 5 bases; unmatched bases: 14. The germline V gene encodes CDR1 LGHNA and CDR2 YNFKEQ. The CDR3 region has the DNA TGTGCCAGCAGCCAGTCAGCGGGAGCAGCAGTTGGGGAGACCCAGTACTTC. As protein: CASSQSAGAAVGETQYF.

Here the CDR3 reads CASSQDRSGRIYEQYF. The DNA of the CDR3 is TGCGCCAGCAGCCAAGATAGGAGCGGGAGGATTTACGAGCAGTACTTC. The rearrangement joins TRBV4-3 to TRBJ2-7; 9 nucleotides align to TRBD2. Trimming at V came to 0 bases and at J to 4 bases, leaving 7 bases not matched to a gene. Germline CDR1 LGHNA, CDR2 YSLEER. The CDR3 extends over 16 amino acids.